The clone carrying this T cell receptor beta chain has only a few counts. Repertoires were generated with immunoSEQ multiplex PCR, while TCRdb's copy carries only in-frame clones and drops some. The top ten clones hold 1.8% of a sample with roughly 520,000 clones, over 75% of them seen once. Cohorts were determined from participant-reported clinical history. The data belong to a study of blood T cell repertoires in COVID-19. Germline V lookup: CDR1 SGHNT, CDR2 YENEEA. The CDR3 spans 17 residues. V was cut by 1 base and J by 0 bases, with 13 bases left in between. This TCR came from a woman aged 40 to 49 who had recovered from COVID-19. What was sequenced was PBMCs or T cells enriched from blood (not recorded which). The chain joins TRBV11-3 to TRBJ1-3; tentative D call: TRBD1 (6 bases). The chain's CDR3 is CASSLASGQSSGNTIYF. The CDR3 DNA follows: TGTGCCAGCAGCTTAGCCTCGGGACAAAGCTCTGGAAACACCATATATTTT.